The next 23 T cell receptor beta chains were all read from a single sample in a study of control samples from healthy donors and cancer patients. Clones were sequenced by immunoSEQ multiplex PCR, and TCRdb holds only the in-frame ones, with some missing. The sample contains 65,000 to 95,000 clones, approximately 89% of which appear only once. Material for sequencing was blood. These receptors were obtained from a man aged 45-60 years in good health.

The V call is TRBV14, the J call TRBJ2-5; D unresolved. The CDR3 runs 13 residues. Trimming took off 0 bases at V and 1 base at J, with 3 bases between the two ends. CDR1 SGHDN and CDR2 FVKESK come from the germline V gene. The CDR3 DNA sequence: TGTGCCAGCAGCCAAGATCTCCAAGAGACCCAGTACTTC. Translation gives CASSQDLQETQYF.

This clone was recorded once. V and J are TRBV12-3 or TRBV12-4 and TRBJ2-1; D call uncertain. V gave up 2 bases and J gave up 3 bases, with 5 bases separating them. This CDR3 comprises 13 residues. CDR3 sequence (DNA): TGTGCCAGCAGTTTACAGATCTACAATGAGCAGTTCTTC. This codes for CASSLQIYNEQFF.

Points on this clone: The same CDR3 arises from other DNA sequences in this sample as well. This rearrangement joins TRBV6-1 to TRBJ1-2; D unclear. Germline V gene sequence: CDR1 MNHNS, CDR2 SASEGT. The CDR3 is 12 amino acids. Trimming took off 1 base at V and 4 bases at J, with 4 bases between the two ends. The CDR3 here is CASSEGGYGYTF. The DNA for the CDR3 is TGTGCCAGCAGTGAAGGGGGCTATGGCTACACCTTC.

Only one count was recorded for this clone. The chain joins TRBV6-2 or TRBV6-3 to TRBJ1-5; the D gene is possibly TRBD1 (6 bases). The ends were cut back, 2 bases at V and 8 bases at J, with 16 bases in the middle. The CDR3 is made up of 15 amino acids. Germline V gene sequence: CDR1 MNHEY, CDR2 SVGEGT. CDR3 DNA sequence: TGTGCCAGCAGTTACATGTGGGGGCGCATAGAGCCCCAGCATTTT. It codes for CASSYMWGRIEPQHF.

The V and J genes are TRBV15 and TRBJ1-1, with D uncertain. Germline assignment: CDR1 LNHNV and CDR2 YYDKDF (reference sequence). Trimming took off 3 bases at V and 0 bases at J, with 8 bases between the two ends. CDR3 length: 14 residues. The CDR3 loop is CATSSQYMNTEAFF. CDR3 sequence (DNA): TGTGCCACCAGCAGCCAATACATGAACACTGAAGCTTTCTTT.

This chain connects TRBV3-1 (or the pseudogene TRBV3-2) to TRBJ1-3; 9 bases map to TRBD1. Germline V CDR1 and CDR2: LGHDT, YNNKEL (reference sequence). The CDR3 runs to 16 residues. V trimming: 1 base; J trimming: 8 bases; junction bases outside the gene matches: 9. In DNA form, the CDR3 reads TGTGCCAGCAGCCAAGTCCCCTCGACAGGGGGAGACACCATATATTTT. This codes for CASSQVPSTGGDTIYF.

The chain couples TRBV29-1 to TRBJ2-7; D tentatively fits TRBD1 or TRBD2 (7 bases each). The CDR3 sequence is 12 residues long. V was shortened by 2 bases and J by 6 bases, with 11 bases between the two germline ends. CDR1 SQVTM and CDR2 ANQGSEA come from the germline V gene. The CDR3 nucleotides read TGCAGCGTTGAACCAGGGGGGGGCGAGCAGTACTTC. This sequence encodes CSVEPGGGEQYF.

The chain uses TRBV6-6 and TRBJ1-1; 8 positions match TRBD1. The CDR3 sequence is 14 residues long. Germline-derived CDR1 and CDR2 are MNHNY and SVGAGI (reference sequence). Trimming removed 6 bases from V and 1 base from J; junction bases left unmatched: 4. CDR3 nucleotide sequence: TGTGCCAGCAGGCATGGACAGGGGAACACTGAAGCTTTCTTT. It translates to CASRHGQGNTEAFF.

The chain links TRBV4-2 to TRBJ2-5; 8 bases map to TRBD1. Germline V gene lookup returns CDR1 LGHNA and CDR2 YNFKEQ. Trimming took 0 bases from V and 1 from J; bases not matched to a gene: 4. CDR3 length: 16 residues. The CDR3 sequence: CASSQDGQGSQETQYF. The CDR3 coding sequence is TGTGCCAGCAGCCAAGACGGACAGGGTAGCCAAGAGACCCAGTACTTC.

CDR3: CASSGTGSYNSPLHF. In DNA, the CDR3 is TGCGCCAGCAGCGGTACAGGGAGCTATAATTCACCCCTCCACTTT. The chain combines TRBV5-1 with TRBJ1-6, with a tentative D call TRBD1 (6 bases). Germline loops: CDR1 SGHRS, CDR2 YFSETQ. The germline V and J ends were trimmed by 4 bases and 3 bases, with 11 bases remaining between them. The CDR3 consists of 15 residues. Full variable domain (remainder filled in from reference TRBV5-1 and TRBJ1-6): KAGVTQTPRYLIKTRGQQVTLSCSPISGHRSVSWYQQTPGQGLQFLFEYFSETQRNKGNFPGRFSGRQFSNSRSEMNVSTLELGDSALYLCASSGTGSYNSPLHFGNGTRLTVT.

Worth noting for this clone: This CDR3 is also generated by other DNA sequences in the sample. The genes are TRBV19 and TRBJ1-6; maybe TRBD1 (5 bases). Germline values: CDR1 LNHDA, CDR2 SQIVND (reference sequence). This CDR3 contains 16 residues. Trimming shortened V by 1 base and J by 7 bases, and 14 bases separated the two germline ends. DNA for the CDR3: TGTGCCAGTAGTATAGGGGGCCAGGACCGAAATTCACCCCTCCACTTT. Translation: CASSIGGQDRNSPLHF.

The rearrangement links TRBV6-2 or TRBV6-3 to TRBJ2-4, with D unclear. This CDR3 comprises 16 residues. Trimming left V 4 bases short and J 0 bases short, with 13 bases between. Germline-derived CDR1 and CDR2 are MNHEY and SVGEGT. The chain's CDR3 is CASSSQHHLAKNIQYF. CDR3 bases: TGTGCCAGCAGTTCACAGCACCACTTAGCCAAAAACATTCAGTACTTC.

This rearrangement joins TRBV14 to TRBJ1-2; D gene uncertain. Germline loops: CDR1 SGHDN, CDR2 FVKESK. The ends were cut back, 0 bases at V and 6 bases at J, with 14 bases in the middle. The CDR3 has 15 residues. CDR3 sequence (DNA): TGTGCCAGCAGCCAAGATTTTTCCGGGTTGGATGGCTACACCTTC. It codes for CASSQDFSGLDGYTF.

V gene TRBV15 combines with J gene TRBJ2-6; 8 nucleotides match TRBD1. The CDR3 spans 19 residues. V trimming: 2 bases; J trimming: 0 bases; junction bases outside the gene matches: 9. Germline V gene data show CDR1 as LNHNV and CDR2 as YYDKDF (reference sequence). This CDR3 reads CATSRTSGTGLSGANVLTF. The DNA for the CDR3 is TGTGCCACCAGCAGAACCTCCGGGACAGGACTCTCTGGGGCCAACGTCCTGACTTTC.

V gene TRBV5-1 combines with J gene TRBJ2-5; 11 bases agree with TRBD2. V shed 1 base and J 4 bases; nucleotides not matched to a gene: 0. CDR3 size: 14 residues. CDR1 is SGHRS, CDR2 YFSETQ, per germline. The CDR3 nucleotides are TGCGCCAGCAGCTTGACTAGCGGGGGAGAGACCCAGTACTTC. Residues: CASSLTSGGETQYF. The variable domain in full, completed from reference TRBV5-1 and TRBJ2-5, reads KAGVTQTPRYLIKTRGQQVTLSCSPISGHRSVSWYQQTPGQGLQFLFEYFSETQRNKGNFPGRFSGRQFSNSRSEMNVSTLELGDSALYLCASSLTSGGETQYFGPGTRLLVL.

The chain links TRBV14 to TRBJ2-2; perhaps TRBD1 as D (6 bases). CDR3 length: 17 amino acids. The germline V gene encodes CDR1 SGHDN and CDR2 FVKESK. The V gene lost 0 bases and the J gene lost 0 bases, with 11 bases spanning the gap. The CDR3 coding sequence is TGTGCCAGCAGCCAAGATCTGAGGACAGCGAACACCGGGGAGCTGTTTTTT. Protein product: CASSQDLRTANTGELFF.

This clone was observed a single time. This chain links TRBV5-1 with TRBJ1-5, with 7 bases lining up with TRBD1. The germline gives CDR1 SGHRS, CDR2 YFSETQ. The CDR3 is made up of 15 amino acids. V shed 5 bases and J 1 base; nucleotides not matched to a gene: 6. The CDR3 nucleotides read TGCGCCAGCAGGGACGGGACAGCAAGCAATCAGCCCCAGCATTTT. This encodes CASRDGTASNQPQHF.

Comments on this clone: The junction departs from germline at one end; a sequencing error may be responsible. The chain carries TRBV6-4 and TRBJ1-5; D unclear. Germline CDR1 reads MRHNA; CDR2 reads SNTAGT. The CDR3 is made up of 13 amino acids. The CDR3 region has the DNA TGTGCCAGCAGTGAGGATAGCAATCAGCCCCGGCATTTT. Translated, it gives CASSEDSNQPRHF.

This chain joins TRBV7-9 and TRBJ1-2, with TRBD1 identical over 7 bases. The CDR3 consists of 16 residues. Germline loops: CDR1 SEHNR, CDR2 FQNEAQ (reference sequence). The V gene end was trimmed by 5 bases and the J gene end by 3 bases; junction bases not matched to a gene: 12. The CDR3, as DNA: TGTGCCAGCAGCCAGGCGGCAGGGGGTAGGGACTATGGCTACACCTTC. Translating it yields CASSQAAGGRDYGYTF.

The gene calls are TRBV6-5 and TRBJ1-5; 7 nucleotides agree with TRBD1. This CDR3 is 14 amino acids long. Unmatched junction bases numbered 4, after V lost 6 bases and J lost 2 bases. CDR1 and CDR2 (germline): MNHEY, SVGAGI. CDR3 sequence (DNA): TGTGCCAGCAGGCGACAGGGAGGCAATCAGCCCCAGCATTTT. It translates to CASRRQGGNQPQHF.

This clone appeared a single time. The chain carries TRBV5-6 and TRBJ2-5; 9 nucleotides align to TRBD2. In germline, CDR1 is SGHDT, CDR2 YYEEEE. The CDR3 extends over 15 amino acids. Trimming at V came to 1 base and at J to 4 bases, leaving 5 bases not matched to a gene. CDR3 sequence: CASSLTAGGGETQYF. DNA for the CDR3: TGTGCCAGCAGCTTGACAGCGGGGGGTGGAGAGACCCAGTACTTC.

The chain combines TRBV9 with TRBJ2-3, with 14 bases lining up with TRBD2. Unmatched junction bases numbered 9, after V lost 3 bases and J lost 6 bases. The CDR3 loop spans 17 amino acids. Germline loops: CDR1 SGDLS, CDR2 YYNGEE. Here the CDR3 reads CASSDATSGGVTDTQYF. The CDR3 region has the DNA TGTGCCAGCAGCGACGCGACTAGCGGGGGGGTAACGGATACGCAGTATTTT.

The chain couples TRBV6-5 to TRBJ1-4; no definite D call. CDR1 and CDR2 (germline): MNHEY, SVGAGI. The V end was cut by 5 bases, the J end by 3 bases, with 10 bases between. The CDR3 is made up of 14 amino acids. Here the CDR3 DNA reads TGTGCCAGCAGTCCGTCTTGGGCTAATGAAAAACTGTTTTTT. This codes for CASSPSWANEKLFF.